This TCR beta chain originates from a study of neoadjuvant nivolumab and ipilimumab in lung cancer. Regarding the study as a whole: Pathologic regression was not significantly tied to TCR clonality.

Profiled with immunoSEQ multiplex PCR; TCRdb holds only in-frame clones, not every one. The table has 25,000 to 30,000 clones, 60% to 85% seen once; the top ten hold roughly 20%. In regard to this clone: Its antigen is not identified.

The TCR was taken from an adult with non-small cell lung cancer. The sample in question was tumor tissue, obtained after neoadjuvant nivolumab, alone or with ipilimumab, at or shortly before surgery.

CDR3 in DNA: TGCGCCAGCCAAGGACAGGGGAATTCACCCCTCCACTTT. Protein: CASQGQGNSPLHF. The chain carries TRBV5-1 and TRBJ1-6; TRBD1 matches at 9 bases. V lost 7 bases and J lost 7; bases outside the gene matches: 3. The V gene's germline CDR1 is SGHRS and CDR2 YFSETQ. This CDR3 has 13 residues.